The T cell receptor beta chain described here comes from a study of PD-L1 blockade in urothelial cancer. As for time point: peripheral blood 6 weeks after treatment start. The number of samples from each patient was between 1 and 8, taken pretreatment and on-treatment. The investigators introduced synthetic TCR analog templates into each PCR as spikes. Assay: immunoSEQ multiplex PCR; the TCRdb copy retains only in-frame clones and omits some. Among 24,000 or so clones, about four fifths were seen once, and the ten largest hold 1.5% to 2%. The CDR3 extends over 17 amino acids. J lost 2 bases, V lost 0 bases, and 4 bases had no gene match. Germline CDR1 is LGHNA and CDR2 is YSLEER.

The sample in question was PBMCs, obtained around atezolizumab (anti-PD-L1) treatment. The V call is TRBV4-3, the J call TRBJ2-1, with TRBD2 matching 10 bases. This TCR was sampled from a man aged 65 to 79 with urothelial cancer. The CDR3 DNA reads TGCGCCAGCAGCCAAGAAAGCGGGAGGGCGGCCTACAATGAGCAGTTCTTC. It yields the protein CASSQESGRAAYNEQFF.